The sequence of this T cell receptor (beta chain) was determined in a study of cytomegalovirus exposure and HLA in healthy donors (TCRdb year 2017). As for the study more broadly: An earlier analysis of roughly 570 of the donors reported about 280 Gb of sequence data and 117 million unique TCR beta sequences obtained from approximately 180 million T cells. Among a few hundred genotyped donors of the cohort, an average of about 240,000 unique TCR beta nucleotide sequences were sequenced per donor, around a sixth of them non-productive. All discovery cohort repertoires had been generated on a single sequencing platform. Approximately 300 gigabases of sequencing data and around 90 million unique TCR sequences made up an early release that covered about 640 HLA-typed donors. Donor age, sex, ethnicity and CMV serostatus were collected together with the repertoire data. Rather than using new phenotypic data, the later analysis identified candidate immune exposures from TCR beta sequences and from how often those sequences occurred across donors. A later genetic analysis used genome-wide SNP genotypes for about 65% of the roughly 700 donors, treating that subset as a discovery cohort. Both class I and class II loci were covered by HLA typing, at four-digit resolution. Typing coverage varied by locus: about 629-630 donors for A, B, C, DRB1 and DQB1; under 550 for DQA1; some 610 for DPA1; roughly 470 for DPB1. The aim of the study was to test whether cataloging public T cell receptors could identify signatures of past pathogen exposure. A separate validation cohort of roughly 120 different subjects was used in addition to the approximately 610-subject first cohort. Among the roughly 390 genotyped donors, under 90% belonged to the genetic ancestry cluster associated with self-reported Caucasian donors. High-throughput TCR immunosequencing, statistical association of individual TCRs with disease status, and machine learning were combined to predict cytomegalovirus infection status. Four to six DR-DQ haplotypes were handled as single units for association and clustering because linkage in the cohort was strong. In a later analysis, previously published TCR beta repertoires from fewer than 750 donors were re-analyzed and high-resolution HLA genotyping was added so that TCR occurrence patterns could be studied. Using immunosequencing, the study profiled T cell repertoires from around 670 subjects and related those repertoires to cytomegalovirus serostatus. In an earlier analysis of 500 to 650 of the donors, high-throughput TCR beta sequencing was used to judge whether each TCR beta V gene segment behaved as functional or pseudogenic.

With respect to this clone: Which antigen it targets is not known. Base qualities are not recorded, but no much larger clone differs from it by a single base.

CDR1 and CDR2, per the germline V gene (reference sequence), are MNHNY and SVGAGI. Cut back by 6 bases and 4 bases, the V and J ends lie 14 bases apart. The CDR3 sequence holds 14 residues, the cysteine and phenylalanine included. The CDR3 DNA has 42 bases and is translated from base 1. The receptor library was made with the immunoSEQ multiplex PCR assay. A mixture of 60 forward primers for TCR Vbeta segments and 13 reverse primers for TCR Jbeta segments was used in the multiplex PCR. The CDR3 region of rearranged TCR beta genes was amplified from genomic DNA by a multiplex PCR assay. On the Illumina HiSeq System, the amplified TCR beta libraries were sequenced as 87-base-pair reads. From the authors' description of their analysis: Across the 666 repertoires, a later analysis counted 80 million or so unique TCR beta chains, around 10 million of which were shared by at least two donors. A nearest-neighbor algorithm error-corrected the raw reads and collapsed the reads into unique sequences, merging closely related sequences to remove PCR and sequencing errors. V, D and J gene segments were assigned by aligning CDR3 sequences to IMGT reference sequences. For a sequence to be retained, a match of at least six nucleotides to both a V gene segment and a J gene segment was required. A rearrangement was called productive if the CDR3 had no stop codons and remained in frame with V and J, and every other rearrangement was called non-productive. Following IMGT convention, CDR3 was defined as the stretch from the second conserved V-encoded cysteine to the conserved J-encoded phenylalanine. The earlier analysis of 500 to 600 of the donors excluded sequences that lacked an unambiguous match to a single V gene segment. In an earlier analysis of several hundred of the donors, a V segment was called functional when productive rearrangements were above 56.7%, and segregating when the standard deviation between donors exceeded 5%. A statistical classification framework was built to diagnose cytomegalovirus status from the catalog of TCR beta chain sequences. In a later analysis, TCR nucleotide sequences were compared against IMGT/GENE-DB human TR gene sequences so that V and J genes could be assigned. A later analysis assigned CDR3 sequences and most-parsimonious VDJ recombination scenarios with the TCRdist pipeline. In a later analysis, every TCR beta chain was defined by the combination of its CDR3 amino acid sequence and its V-gene family, and reads without a unique V-gene family were dropped. In a later analysis, some 600 highly shared, low-generation-probability nucleotide sequences were removed to address suspected cross-contamination and a sequencing artifact. In a later analysis, a clonal expansion index for each public chain was calculated from normalized within-repertoire ranks of inferred template counts. In a later analysis, generation probabilities were computed with a VDJ recombination model fitted to out-of-frame rearrangements, and the resulting probabilities were checked against IGoR. In a later analysis, TCR-TCR, TCR-HLA and TCR-CMV co-occurrence was scored with hypergeometric tests, and a repertoire-size bias correction was applied to TCR pairs. False discovery rates were estimated in a later analysis by permuting HLA or CMV assignments 20 times. A later analysis grouped co-occurring TCRs with DBSCAN, adding TCRdist sequence similarity when clustering within HLA-allele-positive subsets. Co-occurrence clustering excluded repertoires with fewer than 30,000 or more than 120,000 public chains, plus five with anomalous nucleotide sharing. The table was pulled from immuneACCESS by TCRdb, which kept in-frame rearrangements only. Such tables lose some clones; where checked, under half of the loss comes from unresolved V genes, and the rest has no known cause. The V and J calls and the clone size are those of that table, but D and trimming were determined from the DNA. The sample data list about 110,000 clones, and about 80% of these were observed just once. The ten largest make up around 2.9% of the sample.

In total, approximately 690 healthy bone marrow donors made up the cohort. All cohort members were sampled while nominally healthy, although unrecorded immune exposures were likely present. The donor tested CMV seropositive, placing the donor among the 250 to 350 seropositive members of the cohort. Each donor provided a peripheral blood sample, and peripheral blood mononuclear cells were used for TCR beta sequencing. The Qiagen DNeasy Blood Extraction Kit was used to extract genomic DNA from the blood cell samples. Points the paper makes about the study in general: In a later analysis, HLA-associated TCR beta chains showed more clonal expansion and lower generation probabilities than non-associated chains that were equally common. The classifier was reported to diagnose cytomegalovirus status with high specificity and sensitivity in both the original and validation cohorts. Across donors, most TCR sequences were observed very rarely, whereas some public TCRs were present in many individuals. In an earlier analysis of more than 450 of the donors, most TCR beta V segments were observed in productive rearrangements about 87% or about 30% of the time, broadly matching IMGT annotations. The presence/absence analyses assumed that sequencing depth was roughly uniform across donors, and that assumption may not be true. In a later genetic analysis, a missense DCLRE1C variant was associated with V-gene and J-gene trimming of TCR beta chains, and the association was replicated in an independent cohort. According to a later analysis, most CMV-associated TCR beta chains appeared to be HLA-restricted, and the HLA associations seemed to be driven largely by CMV exposure. The study listed 150 to 200 TCR beta chains as associated with cytomegalovirus. According to a later genetic analysis, donors in an Asian-associated ancestry cluster had fewer N-insertions in productive TCRs than the approximately 700-donor mean. Only TCR beta chains were sequenced in this cohort, and the absence of alpha or paired-chain data limited detectable features. A few of the identified cytomegalovirus-associated TCR beta chains were confirmed in vitro to be specific for cytomegalovirus antigens. When HLA alleles, especially DR and DQ, strongly co-occurred, attributing TCR associations to individual alleles was difficult. A cluster of highly shared sequence variants was judged likely to represent a technical artifact of the sequencing pipeline. A later analysis reported that several top co-occurrence clusters appeared linked to parvovirus B19, influenza, CMV and Epstein-Barr virus. According to a later analysis, TCR association rates differed among HLA loci, with DRB1 alleles showing the most associated TCRs and HLA-C alleles showing the fewest. Because HLA typing was unavailable for some donors at each locus, only the typed subset was used in association tests. Because counts were too low, more than 15 rarely observed V segments, including chromosome 9 orphons, were excluded from the earlier analysis of roughly 580 of the donors. Correlated functional status among segregating V segments might be attributable to linkage disequilibrium, but an unknown experimental factor could not be ruled out. A further reported finding was that TCR beta sequences accurately predicted the HLA-A and HLA-B alleles for most subjects in the first cohort. Some IMGT-functional V segments, including TRBV6-2 and TRBV6-3, could not be told apart with the 87-base-pair reads, so those segments were excluded. It was suggested by the authors that the approach could potentially be generalized to other disease states and immunological phenotypes. CMV serostatus was the only immune exposure information available for the cohort. At a false discovery rate of 0.05, a later analysis linked approximately 18,000 TCR beta sequences to specific HLA alleles.

This sequence originates from a woman aged 55-70 years in good health and CMV-seropositive. Rearrangement joined TRBV6-6 to TRBJ2-3, and perhaps TRBD2 as D gene, on 7 matching bases. The source material was PBMCs. This receptor carries the CDR3 CASRDSLAADTQYF. The DNA sequence follows: TGTGCCAGCAGGGACAGTCTAGCGGCAGATACGCAGTATTTT.